This is a list of T cell receptor beta chains from one sample in a study of response to subunit inactivated influenza vaccine. Using its own MiXCR run on the RT-PCR reads, TCRdb lists one record per CDR3 protein. Of 500,000 or so distinct CDR3 sequences in the sample, more than 15% were seen once. The source was CD4+ T cells sorted from PBMCs, collected 23 months after vaccination. These receptors originate from a man aged 50 to 69 who received an inactivated influenza vaccine. CDR3s include the opening cysteine and the closing phenylalanine or tryptophan. Fields, in order: V gene, D gene, clone size, J gene, CDR3 protein, CDR3 DNA. The D gene is left open where the match is weak. Some rows mark clone size as missing; the rest say once, few, many or name a class of expanded clone.

TRBV3-1	NA	few	TRBJ2-5	CASSLPAGSQYF	TGTGCCAGCAGCCTTCCTGCGGGGTCCCAGTACTTC
TRBV6-5	NA	few	TRBJ1-1	CASSLIGGTEAFF	TGTGCCAGCAGTTTGATCGGTGGGACTGAAGCTTTCTTT
TRBV18	TRBD1	many	TRBJ1-6	CASSPTAGQGSGNSPLHF	TGTGCCAGCTCACCAACTGCGGGACAGGGTTCCGGTAATTCACCCCTCCACTTT
TRBV28	NA	many	TRBJ1-1	CASSPTGSHAFF	TGTGCCAGCAGCCCTACAGGGAGTCACGCTTTCTTT
TRBV11-2	NA	NA	TRBJ2-1	CASSLTGQGRRYNEQFF	TGTGCCAGCAGCTTAACAGGTCAGGGGAGGAGGTACAATGAGCAGTTCTTC
TRBV20-1	NA	few	TRBJ1-2	CSASGGFYGYTF	TGCAGTGCTAGTGGAGGATTCTATGGCTACACCTTC
TRBV12-3/TRBV12-4	NA	NA	TRBJ1-1	CASSYRDGAVGAFF	TGTGCCAGCAGTTATCGGGACGGCGCCGTTGGAGCTTTCTTT
TRBV11-1	TRBD2	NA	TRBJ2-1	CASSWGTSGTGEQFF	TGTGCCAGCAGCTGGGGGACTAGCGGTACTGGAGAGCAGTTCTTC
TRBV7-9	TRBD2	NA	TRBJ2-1	CASSLGLAGGREQFF	TGTGCCAGCAGCCTGGGACTAGCAGGGGGTCGGGAGCAGTTCTTC
TRBV10-3	NA	NA	TRBJ2-1	CAISVDSNEQFF	TGTGCCATCAGTGTCGACAGCAATGAGCAGTTCTTC
TRBV2	NA	NA	TRBJ2-7	CASSQDFNYEQYF	TGTGCCAGCAGTCAAGATTTTAATTACGAGCAGTACTTC
TRBV12-3/TRBV12-4	NA	NA	TRBJ1-6	CASSPRGQTLGSPLHF	TGTGCCAGCAGTCCACGGGGCCAGACTTTAGGTTCACCCCTCCACTTT
TRBV20-1	TRBD1	few	TRBJ2-1	CSARDEGVSGQPNYNEQFF	TGCAGTGCTAGAGATGAAGGAGTTTCGGGACAGCCGAACTACAATGAGCAGTTCTTC
TRBV6-1	NA	few	TRBJ2-2	CASSGPVPNTGELFF	TGTGCCAGCAGCGGCCCTGTCCCAAACACCGGGGAGCTGTTTTTT
TRBV7-2	NA	NA	TRBJ2-3	CASSLGQRSDTQYF	TGTGCCAGCAGCTTAGGTCAAAGGAGCGATACGCAGTATTTT
TRBV4-3	NA	NA	TRBJ1-1	CASSHSTMNTEAFF	TGCGCCAGCAGCCACAGTACCATGAACACTGAAGCTTTCTTT
TRBV15	NA	NA	TRBJ2-5	CATSRGLSLGRETQYF	TGTGCCACCAGCAGGGGACTGTCCTTGGGGCGGGAGACCCAGTACTTC
TRBV15	NA	NA	TRBJ1-1	CATSRLDRNTEAFF	TGTGCCACCAGCAGACTCGACAGGAACACTGAAGCTTTCTTT
TRBV3-1	NA	NA	TRBJ2-7	CASSQVEGYEQYF	TGTGCCAGCAGCCAAGTGGAGGGATACGAGCAGTACTTC
TRBV9	TRBD2	few	TRBJ2-1	CASSVGAGTYNEQFF	TGTGCCAGCAGCGTAGGAGCGGGGACCTACAATGAGCAGTTCTTC
TRBV20-1	NA	NA	TRBJ1-5	CSASGGRPQHF	TGCAGTGCTAGCGGGGGGAGGCCCCAGCATTTT
TRBV12-3/TRBV12-4	NA	NA	TRBJ2-5	CASTPQSGNQETQYF	TGTGCCAGCACCCCTCAATCGGGGAACCAAGAGACCCAGTACTTC
TRBV6-1	TRBD2	NA	TRBJ2-5	CAVTSGTVETQYF	TGTGCCGTTACTAGCGGGACGGTTGAGACCCAGTACTTC
TRBV10-3	TRBD1	few	TRBJ1-5	CAISDSRTGVQPQHF	TGTGCCATCAGTGACTCCCGGACAGGGGTTCAGCCCCAGCATTTT
TRBV20-1	NA	many	TRBJ1-1	CSASIMSRTEAFF	TGCAGTGCTAGTATAATGTCCCGGACTGAAGCTTTCTTT
TRBV20-1	TRBD1	NA	TRBJ1-2	CSAREGYRGLFYGYTF	TGCAGTGCTAGAGAAGGGTACAGGGGGCTTTTCTATGGCTACACCTTC
TRBV20-1	TRBD1	few	TRBJ2-7	CSARGVTGGQEQYF	TGCAGTGCTAGAGGGGTCACAGGGGGCCAGGAGCAGTACTTC
TRBV20-1	TRBD2	few	TRBJ2-7	CSAPLAGDYEQYF	TGCAGCGCGCCTCTGGCGGGAGACTACGAGCAGTACTTC
TRBV4-1	TRBD1	few	TRBJ1-4	CASSQEGQRPEKLFF	TGCGCCAGCAGCCAAGAGGGACAGCGCCCTGAAAAACTGTTTTTT
TRBV24-1	TRBD2	NA	TRBJ2-1	CATSGLAGVSYNEQFF	TGTGCCACCAGTGGACTAGCGGGAGTCTCCTACAACGAGCAGTTCTTC
TRBV29-1	TRBD1	NA	TRBJ2-7	CSVVLRGTGVAYEQYF	TGCAGCGTTGTTTTAAGAGGGACAGGGGTAGCCTACGAGCAGTACTTC
TRBV12-3/TRBV12-4	NA	NA	TRBJ1-6	CASSLGTLSSYNSPLHF	TGTGCCAGCAGTTTAGGGACTCTCAGCTCCTATAATTCACCCCTCCACTTT
TRBV4-1	NA	many	TRBJ2-7	CASSQVPSGSYEQYF	TGCGCCAGCAGCCAAGTCCCTTCTGGAAGCTACGAGCAGTACTTC
TRBV28	NA	NA	TRBJ2-7	CASRTAGGLLSYEQYF	TGTGCCAGCAGGACAGCAGGGGGACTGTTGTCCTACGAGCAGTACTTC
TRBV20-1	TRBD1	few	TRBJ2-1	CSARIPNYRGHYNEQFF	TGCAGTGCTAGGATCCCCAACTACAGGGGGCACTACAATGAGCAGTTCTTC